This is a list of T cell receptor beta chains from one sample in a study of circulating and synovial CD4+ cells in juvenile arthritis. Here immunoSEQ multiplex PCR was the method, and the copy in TCRdb shows in-frame clones only, minus some. Among about 33,000 clones listed, roughly 95% were seen once. The specimen sequenced was CD4+ T cells from blood. These receptors were collected from a human donor with juvenile idiopathic arthritis. Both conserved end residues are part of each CDR3. A D gene is named only where the DNA matches it firmly. The size entry is marked missing in some rows and otherwise reads once, few, many or a size class.

>-|TRBD1|TRBJ2-3|TRBV5-6
CASSLDLDRGLTSTDTQYF
TGTGCCAGCAGCTTGGACCTGGACAGGGGACTAACCAGCACAGATACGCAGTATTTT
>-|TRBD1|TRBJ1-2|TRBV6-6
CASSPEGGGYGYTF
TGTGCCAGCAGTCCCGAAGGGGGCGGCTATGGCTACACCTTC
>-|-|TRBJ2-5|TRBV6-6
CASSYSNGNQETQYF
TGTGCCAGCAGTTACTCGAACGGTAACCAAGAGACCCAGTACTTC
>once|-|TRBJ1-6|TRBV6-5
CASSRTENSPLHF
TGTGCCAGCAGTCGGACAGAGAATTCACCCCTCCACTTT
>-|-|TRBJ1-1|TRBV7-4
CASPRGGQVNTEAFF
TGTGCCAGCCCCCGGGGGGGGCAGGTAAACACTGAAGCTTTCTTT
>-|TRBD2|TRBJ2-3|TRBV27
CASSLRAGVKDTQYF
TGTGCCAGCAGTTTACGAGCGGGAGTGAAAGATACGCAGTATTTT
>-|TRBD2|TRBJ2-3|TRBV7-2
CASRRETAGKDTQYF
TGTGCCAGCAGGCGGGAGACAGCGGGTAAAGATACGCAGTATTTT
>-|-|TRBJ1-1|TRBV4-3
CASSQREGGTEAFF
TGCGCCAGCAGCCAACGAGAGGGCGGCACTGAAGCTTTCTTT
>-|TRBD2|TRBJ2-4|TRBV15
CATSDPGLAGWPGNIQYF
TGTGCCACCAGCGACCCGGGACTAGCGGGGTGGCCCGGAAACATTCAGTACTTC
>-|TRBD1|TRBJ1-4|TRBV6-1
CASSDRGLSEKLFF
TGTGCCAGCAGTGACAGGGGGTTAAGTGAAAAACTGTTTTTT
>-|TRBD2|TRBJ2-1|TRBV7-2
CASSAPGTGGLAGDNEQFF
TGTGCCAGCAGCGCCCCCGGGACAGGTGGGCTAGCGGGAGACAATGAGCAGTTCTTC
>-|-|TRBJ2-1|TRBV12-5
CASGTRGEDGHNEQFF
TGTGCTAGTGGCACACGTGGGGAGGACGGTCACAATGAGCAGTTCTTC
>-|-|TRBJ1-3|TRBV2
CASKSQQSSGNTIYF
TGTGCCAGCAAGTCACAGCAAAGCTCTGGAAACACCATATATTTT
>-|TRBD1|TRBJ2-5|TRBV19
CASSTQGWETQYF
TGTGCCAGTAGTACACAGGGGTGGGAGACCCAGTACTTC
>-|-|TRBJ2-3|TRBV5-4
CASSADYSASTDTQYF
TGTGCCAGCAGCGCGGACTATAGTGCTAGCACAGATACGCAGTATTTT
>-|-|TRBJ1-5|TRBV5-1
CASRATGLSNQPQHF
TGCGCCAGCAGGGCTACAGGTCTGAGCAATCAGCCCCAGCATTTT
>-|-|TRBJ2-7|TRBV7-6
CASSLGGSGYEQYF
TGTGCCAGCAGCTTAGGAGGGTCCGGGTACGAGCAGTACTTC
>-|-|TRBJ2-3|TRBV5-8
CASSLAQGSQYF
TGTGCCAGCAGCTTGGCACAGGGTTCCCAGTATTTT
>-|-|TRBJ2-7|TRBV7-9
CASSSYGGPTYEQYF
TGTGCCAGCAGCTCATACGGAGGGCCAACCTACGAGCAGTACTTC
>-|TRBD2|TRBJ2-3|TRBV7-9
CASSLHETSGADTQYF
TGTGCCAGCAGCTTACACGAGACTAGCGGGGCAGATACGCAGTATTTT
>-|TRBD2|TRBJ2-7|TRBV6-5
CASTIAGVIYEQYF
TGTGCCAGCACCATAGCGGGAGTGATCTACGAGCAGTACTTC
>once|-|TRBJ2-7|TRBV4-3
CASSQEGTSSYEQYF
TGCGCCAGCAGCCAAGAGGGCACCAGCTCCTACGAGCAGTACTTC
>-|-|TRBJ1-4|TRBV5-1
CASSLFGSGANEKLFF
TGCGCCAGCAGCTTGTTTGGGTCCGGAGCTAATGAAAAACTGTTTTTT
>-|-|TRBJ1-3|TRBV4-3
CASSQGGGNTIYF
TGCGCCAGCAGCCAAGGCGGAGGAAACACCATATATTTT
>-|-|TRBJ2-5|TRBV7-2
CASSLGRQKQETQYF
TGTGCCAGCAGCTTAGGTCGACAGAAGCAAGAGACCCAGTACTTC